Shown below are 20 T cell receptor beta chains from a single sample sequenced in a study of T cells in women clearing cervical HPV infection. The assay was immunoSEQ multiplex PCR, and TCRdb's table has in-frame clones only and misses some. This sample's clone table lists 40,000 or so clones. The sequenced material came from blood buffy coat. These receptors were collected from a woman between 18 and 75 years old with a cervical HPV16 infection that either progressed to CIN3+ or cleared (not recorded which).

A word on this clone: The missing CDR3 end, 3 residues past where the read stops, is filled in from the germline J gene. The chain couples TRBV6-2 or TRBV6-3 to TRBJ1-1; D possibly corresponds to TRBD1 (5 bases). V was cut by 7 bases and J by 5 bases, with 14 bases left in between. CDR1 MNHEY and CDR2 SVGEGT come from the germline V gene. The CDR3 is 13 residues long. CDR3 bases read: TGTGCCAGCACCCCTCCAGGGAAAACTGAA. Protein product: CASTPPGKTE. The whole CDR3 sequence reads CASTPPGKTEAFF.

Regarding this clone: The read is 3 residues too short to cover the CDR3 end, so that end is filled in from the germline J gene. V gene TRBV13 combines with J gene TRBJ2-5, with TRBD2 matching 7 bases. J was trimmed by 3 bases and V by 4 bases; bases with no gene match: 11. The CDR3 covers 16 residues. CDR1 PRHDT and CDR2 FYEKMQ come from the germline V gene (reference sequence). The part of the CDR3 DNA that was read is TGTGCCAGCAGCTCCTGGGGGGGAGGGCCGGAAGAGACC. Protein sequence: CASSSWGGGPEET. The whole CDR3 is CASSSWGGGPEETQYF.

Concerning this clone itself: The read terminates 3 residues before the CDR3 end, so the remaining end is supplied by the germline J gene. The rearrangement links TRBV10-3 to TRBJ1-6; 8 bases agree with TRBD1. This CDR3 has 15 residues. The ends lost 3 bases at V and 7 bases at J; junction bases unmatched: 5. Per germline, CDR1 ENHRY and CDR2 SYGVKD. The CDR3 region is CAISDQGAQNSPLHF. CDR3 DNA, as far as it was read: TGTGCCATCAGTGATCAGGGGGCGCAGAATTCACCC.

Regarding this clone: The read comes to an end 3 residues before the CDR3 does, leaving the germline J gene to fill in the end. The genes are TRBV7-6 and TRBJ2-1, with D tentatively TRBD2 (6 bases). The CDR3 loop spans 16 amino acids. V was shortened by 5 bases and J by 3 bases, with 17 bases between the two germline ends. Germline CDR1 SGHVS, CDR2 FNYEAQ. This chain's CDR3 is CASSPGVGQFYNEQFF. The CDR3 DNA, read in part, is TGTGCCAGCAGCCCGGGGGTTGGCCAATTCTACAATGAG. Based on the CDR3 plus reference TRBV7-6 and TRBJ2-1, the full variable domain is GAGVSQSPRYKVTKRGQDVALRCDPISGHVSLYWYRQALGQGPEFLTYFNYEAQQDKSGLPNDRFSAERPEGSISTLTIQRTEQRDSAMYRCASSPGVGQFYNEQFFGPGTRLTVL.

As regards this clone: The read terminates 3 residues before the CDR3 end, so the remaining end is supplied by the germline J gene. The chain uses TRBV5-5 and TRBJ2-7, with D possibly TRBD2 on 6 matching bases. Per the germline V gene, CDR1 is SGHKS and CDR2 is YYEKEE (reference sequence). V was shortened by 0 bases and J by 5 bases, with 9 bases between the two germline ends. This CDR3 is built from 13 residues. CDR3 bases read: TGTGCCAGCAGCTTGGACTGGGGGGACGAG. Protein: CASSLDWGDE. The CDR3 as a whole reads CASSLDWGDEQYF.

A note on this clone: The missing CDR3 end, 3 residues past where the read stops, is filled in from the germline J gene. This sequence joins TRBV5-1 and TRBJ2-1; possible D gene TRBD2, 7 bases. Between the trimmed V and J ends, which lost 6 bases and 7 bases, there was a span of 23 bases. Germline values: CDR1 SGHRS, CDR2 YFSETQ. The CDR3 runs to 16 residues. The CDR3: CASTLAPGAGRNEQFF. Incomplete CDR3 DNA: TGCGCCAGCACCCTTGCTCCAGGGGCCGGGAGGAATGAG.

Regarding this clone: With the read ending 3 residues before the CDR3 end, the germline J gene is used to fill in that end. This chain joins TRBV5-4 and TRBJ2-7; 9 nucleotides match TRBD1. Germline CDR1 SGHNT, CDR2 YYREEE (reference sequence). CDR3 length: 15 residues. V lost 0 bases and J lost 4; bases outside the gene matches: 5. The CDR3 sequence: CASSLDRDRVYEQYF. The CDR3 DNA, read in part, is TGTGCCAGCAGCTTGGATCGGGACAGGGTGTACGAG.

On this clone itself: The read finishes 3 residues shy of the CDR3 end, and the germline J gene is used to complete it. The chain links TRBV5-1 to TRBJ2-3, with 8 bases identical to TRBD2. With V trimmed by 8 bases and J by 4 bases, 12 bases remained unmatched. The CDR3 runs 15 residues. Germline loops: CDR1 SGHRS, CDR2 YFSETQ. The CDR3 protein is CASSKDGGDPDTQYF. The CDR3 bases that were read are TGCGCCAGTTCAAAGGACGGGGGGGACCCAGATACG.

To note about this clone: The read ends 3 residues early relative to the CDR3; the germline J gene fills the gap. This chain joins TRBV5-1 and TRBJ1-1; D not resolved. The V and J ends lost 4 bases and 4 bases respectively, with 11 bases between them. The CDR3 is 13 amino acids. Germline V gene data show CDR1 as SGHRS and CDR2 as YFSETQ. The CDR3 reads CASSPRVSTEAFF. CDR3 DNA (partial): TGCGCCAGCAGCCCACGGGTATCCACTGAA.

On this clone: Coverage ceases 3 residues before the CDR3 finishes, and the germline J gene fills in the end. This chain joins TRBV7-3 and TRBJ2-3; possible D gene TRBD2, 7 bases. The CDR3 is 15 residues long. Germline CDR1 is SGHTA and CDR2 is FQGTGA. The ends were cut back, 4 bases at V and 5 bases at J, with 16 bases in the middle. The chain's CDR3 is CASSSGGGGQDTQYF. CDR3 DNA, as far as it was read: TGTGCCAGCAGCTCTGGCGGGGGCGGTCAAGATACG. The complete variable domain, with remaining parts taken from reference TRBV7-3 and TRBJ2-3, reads GAGVSQTPSNKVTEKGKYVELRCDPISGHTALYWYRQSLGQGPEFLIYFQGTGAADDSGLPNDRFFAVRPEGSVSTLKIQRTERGDSAVYLCASSSGGGGQDTQYFGPGTRLTVL.

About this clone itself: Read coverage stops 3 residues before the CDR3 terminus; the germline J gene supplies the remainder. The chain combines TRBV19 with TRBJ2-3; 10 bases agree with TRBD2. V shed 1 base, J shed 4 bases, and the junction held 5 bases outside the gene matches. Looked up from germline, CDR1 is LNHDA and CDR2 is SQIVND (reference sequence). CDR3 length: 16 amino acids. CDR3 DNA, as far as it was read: TGTGCCAGTAGTATAGCGGGGAGCGGGGGGGCAGATACG. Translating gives CASSIAGSGGADT. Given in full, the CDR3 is CASSIAGSGGADTQYF.

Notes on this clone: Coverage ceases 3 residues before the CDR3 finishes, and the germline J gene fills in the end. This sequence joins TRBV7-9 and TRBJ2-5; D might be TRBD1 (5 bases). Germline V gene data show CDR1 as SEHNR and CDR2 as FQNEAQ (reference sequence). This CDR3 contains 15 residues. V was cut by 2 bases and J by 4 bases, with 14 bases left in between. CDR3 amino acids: CASSLSRVSGETQYF. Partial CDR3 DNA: TGTGCCAGCAGCTTATCCAGGGTCAGTGGAGAGACC.

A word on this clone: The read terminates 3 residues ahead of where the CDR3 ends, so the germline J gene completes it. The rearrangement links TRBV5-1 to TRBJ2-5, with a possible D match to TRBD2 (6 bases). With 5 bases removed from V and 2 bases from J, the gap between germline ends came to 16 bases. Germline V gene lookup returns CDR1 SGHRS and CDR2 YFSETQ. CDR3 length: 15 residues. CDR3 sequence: CASSFVGGAQETQYF. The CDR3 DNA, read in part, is TGCGCCAGCAGTTTTGTGGGGGGAGCTCAAGAGACC.

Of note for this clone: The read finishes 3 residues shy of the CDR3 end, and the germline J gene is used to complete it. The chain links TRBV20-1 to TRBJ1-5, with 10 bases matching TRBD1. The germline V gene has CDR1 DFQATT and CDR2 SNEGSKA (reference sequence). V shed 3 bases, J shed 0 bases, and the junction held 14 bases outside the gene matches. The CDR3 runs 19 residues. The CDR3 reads CSAREDWTGGGYSNQPQHF. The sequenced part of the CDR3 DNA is TGCAGTGCTAGGGAGGATTGGACAGGGGGAGGATATAGCAATCAGCCC.

Incomplete CDR3 DNA: TGTGCCAGCAGTGCCAACCGGGACAGCTATGGC. Protein product: CASSANRDSYG. The full CDR3 protein is CASSANRDSYGYTF. V gene TRBV6-1 combines with J gene TRBJ1-2; 7 bases map to TRBD1. The CDR3 goes on 3 residues after the read ends, and that part is filled in from the germline J gene. The V and J ends lost 4 bases and 4 bases, in that order; junction bases with no gene match: 6. The CDR3 loop spans 14 amino acids. CDR1 and CDR2 from the germline V gene are MNHNS and SASEGT.

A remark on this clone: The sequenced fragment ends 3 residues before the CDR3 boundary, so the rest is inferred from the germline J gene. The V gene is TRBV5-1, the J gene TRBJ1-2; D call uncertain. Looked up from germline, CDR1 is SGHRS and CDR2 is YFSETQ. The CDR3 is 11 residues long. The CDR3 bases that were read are TGCGCCAGCAGCTTGGCGGGGGGC. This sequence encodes CASSLAGG. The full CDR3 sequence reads CASSLAGGYTF.

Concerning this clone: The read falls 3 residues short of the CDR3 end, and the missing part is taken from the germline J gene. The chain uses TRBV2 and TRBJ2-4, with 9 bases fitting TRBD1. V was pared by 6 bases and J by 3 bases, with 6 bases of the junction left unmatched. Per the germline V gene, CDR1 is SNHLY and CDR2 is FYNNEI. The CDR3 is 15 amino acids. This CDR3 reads CASRGQGGNKNIQYF. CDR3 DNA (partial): TGTGCCAGCAGGGGACAGGGAGGGAACAAAAACATT.

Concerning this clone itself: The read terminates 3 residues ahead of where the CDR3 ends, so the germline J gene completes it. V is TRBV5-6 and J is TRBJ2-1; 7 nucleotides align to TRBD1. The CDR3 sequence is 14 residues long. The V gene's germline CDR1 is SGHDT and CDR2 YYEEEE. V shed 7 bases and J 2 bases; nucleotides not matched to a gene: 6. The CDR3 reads CASHSGTAYNEQFF. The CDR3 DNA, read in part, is TGTGCCAGCCACTCCGGGACAGCCTACAATGAG.

Incomplete CDR3 DNA: TGTGCCAGCAGCTTCGAAAGGGTAGCCTACGAG. Residues: CASSFERVAYE. The CDR3 reads in full as CASSFERVAYEQYF. V usage is TRBV5-6 and J usage is TRBJ2-7; no definite D call. From the germline J gene comes the end of the CDR3, since the read stops 3 residues before it. This CDR3 contains 14 residues. With 2 bases removed from V and 2 bases from J, the gap between germline ends came to 11 bases. Germline V gene lookup returns CDR1 SGHDT and CDR2 YYEEEE.

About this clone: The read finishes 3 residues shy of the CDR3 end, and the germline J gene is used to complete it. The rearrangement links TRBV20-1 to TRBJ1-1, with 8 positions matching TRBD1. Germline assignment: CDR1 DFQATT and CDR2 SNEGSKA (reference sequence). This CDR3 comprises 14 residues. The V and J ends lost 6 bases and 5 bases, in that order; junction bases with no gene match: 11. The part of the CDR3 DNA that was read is TGCAGTGCCATTCCGACAGGGGAGGGAACTGAA. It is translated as CSAIPTGEGTE. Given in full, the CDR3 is CSAIPTGEGTEAFF.